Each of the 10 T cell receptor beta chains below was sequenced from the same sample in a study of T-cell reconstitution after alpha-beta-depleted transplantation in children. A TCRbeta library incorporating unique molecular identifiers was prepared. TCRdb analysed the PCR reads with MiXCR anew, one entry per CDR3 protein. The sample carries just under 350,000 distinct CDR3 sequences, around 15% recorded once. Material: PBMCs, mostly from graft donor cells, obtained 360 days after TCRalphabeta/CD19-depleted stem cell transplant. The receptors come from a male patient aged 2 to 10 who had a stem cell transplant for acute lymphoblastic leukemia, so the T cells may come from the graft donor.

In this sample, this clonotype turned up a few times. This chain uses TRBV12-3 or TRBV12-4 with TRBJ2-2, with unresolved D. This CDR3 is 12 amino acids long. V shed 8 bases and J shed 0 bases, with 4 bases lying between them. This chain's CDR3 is CASRPNTGELFF. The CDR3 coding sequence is TGTGCCAGCCGGCCGAACACCGGGGAGCTGTTTTTT.

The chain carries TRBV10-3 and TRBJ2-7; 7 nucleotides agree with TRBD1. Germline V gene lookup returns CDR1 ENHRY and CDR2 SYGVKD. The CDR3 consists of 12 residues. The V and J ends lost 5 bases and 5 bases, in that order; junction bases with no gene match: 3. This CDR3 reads CAISYTGDEQYF. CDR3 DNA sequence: TGTGCCATCAGTTATACAGGGGACGAGCAGTACTTC.

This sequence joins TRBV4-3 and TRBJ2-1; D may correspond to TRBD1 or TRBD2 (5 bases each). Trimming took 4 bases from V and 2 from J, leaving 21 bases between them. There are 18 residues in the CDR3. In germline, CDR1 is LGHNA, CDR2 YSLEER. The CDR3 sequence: CASSRVEGWAAPYNEQFF. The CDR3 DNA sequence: TGCGCCAGCAGCCGAGTCGAGGGGTGGGCGGCCCCCTACAATGAGCAGTTCTTC.

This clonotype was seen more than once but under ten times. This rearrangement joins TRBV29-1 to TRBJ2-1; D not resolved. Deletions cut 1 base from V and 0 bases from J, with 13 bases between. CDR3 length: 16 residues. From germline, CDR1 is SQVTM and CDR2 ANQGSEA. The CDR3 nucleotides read TGCAGCGTTGAAGCAGCAAGCAGGAGCTCCTACAATGAGCAGTTCTTC. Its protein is CSVEAASRSSYNEQFF.

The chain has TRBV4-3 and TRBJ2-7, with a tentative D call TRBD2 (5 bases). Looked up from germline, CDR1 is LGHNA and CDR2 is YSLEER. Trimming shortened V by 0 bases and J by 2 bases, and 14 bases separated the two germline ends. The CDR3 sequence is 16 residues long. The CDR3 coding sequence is TGCGCCAGCAGCCAAGATGAAACTGGCGGGCCCTACGAGCAGTACTTC. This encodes CASSQDETGGPYEQYF.

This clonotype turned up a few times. The CDR3: CSPEFRLAGLHFPGELFF. CDR3 nucleotide sequence: TGCAGCCCCGAGTTCCGGCTAGCGGGGCTCCATTTTCCCGGGGAGCTGTTTTTT. V and J are TRBV29-1 and TRBJ2-2; TRBD2 aligns across 9 bases. Germline CDR1 reads SQVTM; CDR2 reads ANQGSEA. The CDR3 is 18 amino acids. The V gene end was trimmed by 8 bases and the J gene end by 6 bases; junction bases not matched to a gene: 22.

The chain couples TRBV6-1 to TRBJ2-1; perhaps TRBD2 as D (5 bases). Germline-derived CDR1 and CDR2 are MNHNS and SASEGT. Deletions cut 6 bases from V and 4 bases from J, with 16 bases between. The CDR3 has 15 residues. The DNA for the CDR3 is TGTGCCAGCAGCCGATCGAGCGGATCATACAATGAGCAGTTCTTC. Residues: CASSRSSGSYNEQFF.

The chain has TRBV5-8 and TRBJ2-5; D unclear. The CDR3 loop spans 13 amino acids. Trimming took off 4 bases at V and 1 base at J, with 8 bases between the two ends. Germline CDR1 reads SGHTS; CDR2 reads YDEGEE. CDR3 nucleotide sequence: TGTGCCAGCAGCATTGGGCTCCAAGAGACCCAGTACTTC. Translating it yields CASSIGLQETQYF.

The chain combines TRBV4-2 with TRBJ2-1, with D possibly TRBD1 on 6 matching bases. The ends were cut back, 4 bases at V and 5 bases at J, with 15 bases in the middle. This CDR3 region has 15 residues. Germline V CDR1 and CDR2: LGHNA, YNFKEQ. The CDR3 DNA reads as TGTGCCAGCAGCCGAGAAGGACAGTCCAACAATGAGCAGTTCTTC. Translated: CASSREGQSNNEQFF.

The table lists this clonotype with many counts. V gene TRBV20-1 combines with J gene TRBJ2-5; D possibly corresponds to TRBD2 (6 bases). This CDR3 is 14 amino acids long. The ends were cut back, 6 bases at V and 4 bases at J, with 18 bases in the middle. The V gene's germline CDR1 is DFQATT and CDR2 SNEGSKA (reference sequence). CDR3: CSAGPGVSPETQYF. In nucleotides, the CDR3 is TGCAGTGCGGGGCCGGGGGTGTCGCCAGAGACCCAGTACTTC.